Listed below are T cell receptor beta chains from one sample, sequenced in a study of CD8+CD57+ T cells in acquired aplastic anemia. MiXCR, run by TCRdb on the reads, gives a single entry per CDR3 protein. This sample has fewer than 200,000 distinct CDR3 sequences, with 35% to 55% found just once. The sequenced material came from sorted CD4+, CD8+, or CD8+CD57+ T cells (not recorded which) from PBMCs. The receptors come from a human donor in good health. CDR3s include the opening cysteine and the closing phenylalanine or tryptophan. The order of the fields is J gene, D gene, V gene, clone size, CDR3 protein, CDR3 DNA. The D gene is left open where the match is weak. Clone size appears in some rows only: once, few, many, or a class for an expanded clone.

TRBJ2-7	NA	TRBV7-2	few	CASSSTGNYEQYF	TGTGCCAGCAGCTCAACAGGGAACTACGAGCAGTACTTC
TRBJ2-7	NA	TRBV6-5	many	CASSSPKLSYEQYF	TGTGCCAGCAGTTCCCCAAAGCTTTCCTACGAGCAGTACTTC
TRBJ2-2	TRBD2	TRBV6-1	NA	CASSKHQTSGAWRELFF	TGTGCCAGCAGCAAACATCAAACTAGCGGGGCATGGAGGGAGCTGTTTTTT
TRBJ1-1	NA	TRBV7-3	many	CASSLNPAAAGLGTEAFF	TGTGCCAGCAGCTTGAATCCCGCGGCAGCAGGGTTGGGGACTGAAGCTTTCTTT
TRBJ2-7	TRBD2	TRBV5-1	many	CASSLLAGEYEQYF	TGCGCCAGCAGCTTACTAGCGGGAGAGTACGAGCAGTACTTC
TRBJ2-3	TRBD2	TRBV5-1	NA	CASKDGTSGTDTQYF	TGCGCCAGCAAGGACGGGACTAGCGGCACAGATACGCAGTATTTT
TRBJ1-5	NA	TRBV20-1	many	CSASPGNQPQHF	TGCAGTGCTAGTCCAGGGAATCAGCCCCAGCATTTT
TRBJ2-1	TRBD1	TRBV24-1	many	CATSVGTADTWTHNEQFF	TGTGCCACCAGTGTAGGGACAGCAGACACATGGACTCACAATGAGCAGTTCTTC
TRBJ2-3	TRBD2	TRBV11-2	NA	CASSLVGLAGVGADTQYF	TGTGCCAGCAGCTTAGTTGGACTAGCGGGAGTAGGTGCAGATACGCAGTATTTT
TRBJ2-7	NA	TRBV5-6	NA	CASTSRRGIMYEQYF	TGTGCCAGCACCAGTCGTAGGGGGATTATGTACGAGCAGTACTTC
TRBJ1-1	NA	TRBV14	many	CASSQEGRKLNTEAFF	TGTGCCAGCAGCCAAGAGGGAAGGAAGCTGAACACTGAAGCTTTCTTT
TRBJ2-7	NA	TRBV11-2	many	CASSRTGPEQYF	TGTGCCAGCAGCCGCACAGGGCCCGAGCAGTACTTC
TRBJ1-2	TRBD1	TRBV12-3/TRBV12-4	many	CASRRQGSNYGYTF	TGTGCCAGCAGAAGACAGGGGTCTAACTATGGCTACACCTTC
TRBJ2-5	TRBD2	TRBV20-1	many	CSARALAGGSIQETQYF	TGCAGTGCTAGAGCCTTGGCGGGGGGCTCTATCCAAGAGACCCAGTACTTC
TRBJ1-1	NA	TRBV6-1	NA	CASSEADGPIEAFF	TGTGCCAGCAGTGAAGCGGACGGCCCAATTGAAGCTTTCTTT
TRBJ2-7	NA	TRBV7-6	few	CASSRDIPYEQYF	TGTGCCAGCAGCCGGGACATTCCCTACGAGCAGTACTTC
TRBJ2-7	NA	TRBV19	NA	CASSIAGWGHEQYF	TGTGCCAGTAGTATAGCTGGTTGGGGTCACGAGCAGTACTTC
TRBJ2-7	NA	TRBV4-1	many	CASSQGPVRSEQYF	TGCGCCAGCAGCCAAGGTCCGGTGAGGAGCGAGCAGTACTTC
TRBJ2-1	TRBD2	TRBV6-2/TRBV6-3	few	CASSYSGIAGRSYNEQFF	TGTGCCAGCAGTTACTCCGGGATAGCGGGCCGCTCCTACAATGAGCAGTTCTTC
TRBJ2-5	TRBD2	TRBV20-1	NA	CSANGLARRETQHF	TGCAGTGCGAACGGACTAGCGCGGCGAGAGACCCAGCACTTC
TRBJ1-1	NA	TRBV25-1	NA	CASNRVGVTEAFF	TGTGCCAGCAACAGGGTAGGGGTCACTGAAGCTTTCTTT
TRBJ2-5	NA	TRBV2	many	CASSRMTMGETQYF	TGTGCCAGCAGTCGGATGACCATGGGTGAGACCCAGTACTTC
TRBJ2-7	NA	TRBV5-1	NA	CASSLNSDYEQYF	TGCGCCAGCAGCTTGAATAGCGACTACGAGCAGTACTTC
TRBJ2-6	NA	TRBV28	NA	CASSGRVSGANVLTF	TGTGCCAGCAGCGGCAGGGTCTCTGGGGCCAACGTCCTGACTTTC
TRBJ2-2	NA	TRBV7-3	many	CASSLPPGELFF	TGTGCCAGCAGCTTACCCCCCGGGGAGCTGTTTTTT
TRBJ2-5	NA	TRBV24-1	few	CATSDSGRNQETQYF	TGTGCCACCAGTGATTCGGGCCGGAACCAAGAGACCCAGTACTTC
TRBJ1-2	NA	TRBV9	many	CASSVASNYGYTF	TGTGCCAGCAGCGTAGCATCTAACTATGGCTACACCTTC
TRBJ2-7	TRBD1	TRBV24-1	NA	CATPPTGCREQYF	TGTGCCACGCCGCCGACAGGGTGTCGCGAGCAGTACTTC
TRBJ1-5	NA	TRBV20-1	many	CSASPDSYNQPQHF	TGCAGTGCTAGCCCCGACAGCTACAATCAGCCCCAGCATTTT
TRBJ2-1	NA	TRBV9	many	CASSRIVSYNEQFF	TGTGCCAGCAGCCGGATTGTCTCCTACAATGAGCAGTTCTTC
TRBJ1-2	NA	TRBV4-3	many	CASSQALQGTYGYTF	TGCGCCAGCAGCCAAGCTTTGCAGGGGACATATGGCTACACCTTC
TRBJ1-6	TRBD1	TRBV11-1	NA	CASSSMLQGDNSPLHF	TGTGCCAGCAGCTCGATGCTACAGGGGGATAATTCACCCCTCCACTTT
TRBJ2-1	TRBD1	TRBV10-3	NA	CAIRGQGYNEQFF	TGTGCCATCAGGGGACAGGGTTACAATGAGCAGTTCTTC
TRBJ2-1	TRBD2	TRBV9	NA	CASSVGLAGEGNEQFF	TGTGCCAGCAGCGTAGGATTAGCGGGAGAAGGAAATGAGCAGTTCTTC
TRBJ2-1	TRBD1	TRBV29-1	NA	CSADRGRDEQFF	TGCAGCGCAGACAGGGGTCGGGATGAGCAGTTCTTC
TRBJ2-3	NA	TRBV24-1	NA	CATSDLEAGSTDTQYF	TGTGCCACCAGTGACCTGGAGGCGGGAAGCACAGATACGCAGTATTTT
TRBJ2-7	TRBD2	TRBV19	many	CASSIGPAGAYEQYF	TGTGCCAGTAGTATAGGGCCAGCGGGGGCCTACGAGCAGTACTTC
TRBJ1-1	NA	TRBV10-1	once	CASSRTTGNTEAFF	TGCGCCAGCAGTCGAACGACAGGGAACACTGAAGCTTTCTTT
TRBJ1-2	NA	TRBV4-1	NA	CASSLGEDEYGYTF	TGCGCCAGCAGCCTGGGAGAAGACGAATATGGCTACACCTTC
TRBJ2-1	NA	TRBV7-7	many	CASSRTSRDYNEQFF	TGTGCCAGCAGCCGGACCTCGAGGGATTACAATGAGCAGTTCTTC
TRBJ2-7	NA	TRBV5-6	many	CASSLGGSETF	TGTGCCAGCAGCTTGGGTGGTAGCGAAACCTTC
TRBJ1-6	TRBD1	TRBV11-1	NA	CASSLAPVGRGSKNSPLHF	TGTGCCAGCAGCTTAGCGCCCGTGGGCAGGGGGTCCAAAAATTCACCCCTCCACTTT
TRBJ2-2	TRBD1	TRBV12-3/TRBV12-4	NA	CASSEGQGALNTGELFF	TGTGCCAGCAGTGAGGGACAGGGGGCCCTGAACACCGGGGAGCTGTTTTTT
TRBJ1-4	TRBD1	TRBV19	NA	CASSLGQAEKLFF	TGTGCCAGTAGTCTTGGACAGGCTGAAAAACTGTTTTTT
TRBJ1-6	NA	TRBV20-1	once	CSAERGNSPLHF	TGCAGTGCGGAGAGGGGGAATTCACCCCTCCACTTT
TRBJ2-7	NA	TRBV12-3/TRBV12-4	many	CASSRGGGRLEQYF	TGTGCCAGCAGCCGAGGTGGGGGGCGACTAGAGCAGTACTTC
TRBJ1-1	NA	TRBV29-1	many	CSVEGRMNTEAFF	TGCAGCGTTGAAGGCAGAATGAACACTGAAGCTTTCTTT
TRBJ1-1	TRBD1	TRBV5-1	many	CASSLQAGGLNTEAFF	TGCGCCAGCAGCTTGCAGGCAGGGGGCCTGAACACTGAAGCTTTCTTT
TRBJ1-5	NA	TRBV30	few	CAWSGMGYNQPQHF	TGTGCCTGGTCAGGGATGGGGTACAATCAGCCCCAGCATTTT
TRBJ1-5	NA	TRBV20-1	NA	CSASWGTDQPQHF	TGCAGTGCTAGTTGGGGCACGGATCAGCCCCAGCATTTT
TRBJ2-7	NA	TRBV2	NA	CASKQGYEQYF	TGTGCCAGCAAACAGGGCTACGAGCAGTACTTC
TRBJ2-7	NA	TRBV5-4	many	CASSPDRIREQYF	TGTGCCAGCAGCCCCGACAGGATTAGGGAGCAGTACTTC
TRBJ2-2	TRBD2	TRBV25-1	NA	CASRTSGSTGELFF	TGTGCCAGCAGGACTAGCGGGAGTACCGGGGAGCTGTTTTTT
TRBJ2-3	TRBD2	TRBV5-1	NA	CASSAGTSGMNTDTQYF	TGCGCCAGCAGCGCAGGGACTAGCGGGATGAACACAGATACGCAGTATTTT